This TCR beta chain was captured in a study of vaccination effects on CD4 cells after COVID-19 (dated by TCRdb to between 2022 and 2023). Background for the entire study: Across the study, the median time from the second dose to post-vaccine sampling was 72 days (range 14 to 241). Altogether, roughly 10 COVID-19 convalescent patients and 4 SARS-CoV-2-naive healthy vaccine recipients made up the full study. In both COVID-19 convalescent patients and infection-naive vaccine recipients, the study compared SARS-CoV-2 spike-specific CD4+ TCR repertoires from before mRNA vaccination with those from after it. In the study, cultures from other donors were sequenced using the Oncomine TCR Beta short-read assay on an Illumina iSeq 100.

In regard to this clone: The specificity of this receptor is unknown. No quality values exist for individual bases; no much larger clone is one base distant.

Overall results and qualifications from the work: Only a small number of convalescent patients were included, and no early post-infection timepoints were available, which limited the study. Among healthy vaccine recipients, nearly all vaccine-induced clones were SARS-CoV-2 mono-reactive, and just 1 of 255 was cross-reactive with common cold coronaviruses. Clones induced by infection and clones induced by vaccination both contracted markedly at late timepoints after vaccination, which fits with T cell responses waning over time.

V trim: 1 base; J trim: 5 bases; unmatched bases: 5. The CDR3 runs 14 amino acids, cysteine and phenylalanine included. Of all the DNA, just the CDR3 is kept, 42 bases in frame from base 1. For CDR1 and CDR2, the germline V gene lists SQVTM and ANQGSEA. Libraries were constructed by the immunoSEQ multiplex PCR assay. DNA from the cultured, isolated CD4+ T cells was subjected to TCR beta CDR3 sequencing. As for how the authors treated the data: The analysis removed non-productive TCR sequences, trimmed reads to the CDR3 region, and retained only CDR3s that were 7 or more amino acids long. The MANAFEST web app was used to identify antigen-specific clonotypes by comparing expansion in peptide wells with expansion in reference cultures. Positive clones required FDR<0.05 expansion versus reference and all other wells, odds ratio above 5, and frequency above 0.1% in two replicate wells. Clonotypes significantly expanded in SARS-CoV-2 spike wells and in at least one common cold coronavirus spike condition were defined as cross-reactive. Using the stringdist R package, CDR3 similarity was measured by Levenshtein distance, and unrooted trees were constructed with ape in R 3.6.1. The clones in this table, taken by TCRdb from immuneACCESS, are in-frame only. Not every clone is retained; where verified, under half of the shortfall comes from an unresolved V gene, and the cause of the rest is unknown. V and J calls and clone size are those listed in that table; D and trimming were worked out from the DNA. Across this sample there are nearly 30,000 clones, with roughly four fifths seen only once. The ten largest make up 14% of the sample.

The ViraFEST assay stimulated PBMC with viral peptide pools and then used TCR sequencing to identify antigen-specific CD4+ T cell clonotypes by expansion. After around 10 days of culture, CD4+ T cells were isolated with the EasySep CD4+ T cell isolation kit. Two doses of either the BNT162b2 or the mRNA-1273 mRNA SARS-CoV-2 vaccine were administered to participants. Negative nucleocapsid antibody results before and after vaccination confirmed that the healthy vaccine recipients had no prior SARS-CoV-2 infection. Two million PBMC per well were cultured in IMDM with about 4.6% human AB serum, 7.5 to 10 IU/ml IL-2 and gentamicin, plus 10 ug/ml peptides. Half of the culture medium was replaced with fresh IL-2-containing medium on days 3 and 7. Unless noted otherwise, every peptide stimulation condition was cultured in triplicate wells. PBMC were separated from whole blood using Ficoll-Paque Plus gradient centrifugation and were then either cryopreserved at -140C or used fresh. The spike proteins of SARS-CoV-2 and of the common cold coronaviruses HCoV-NL63, HCoV-OC43 and HCoV-229E were spanned by overlapping peptide pools. The QIAamp micro DNA kit was used to extract genomic DNA from the cultured CD4+ T cells.

This TCR derives from a human donor who received a COVID-19 vaccine. The sequences come from CD4+ T cells from PBMCs cultured with HCoV-229E spike peptides, collected after COVID-19 vaccination. The sample's cell subset or site label is to be understood as: HCoV-229E spike overlapping peptide pool stimulation. Recombination connected TRBV29-1 to TRBJ2-5, with 9 bases matching TRBD2. The DNA sequence is given as TGCAGCGTTGAAGGCGGGGGGGCCTGGGAGACCCAGTACTTC. Its protein product is CSVEGGGAWETQYF.